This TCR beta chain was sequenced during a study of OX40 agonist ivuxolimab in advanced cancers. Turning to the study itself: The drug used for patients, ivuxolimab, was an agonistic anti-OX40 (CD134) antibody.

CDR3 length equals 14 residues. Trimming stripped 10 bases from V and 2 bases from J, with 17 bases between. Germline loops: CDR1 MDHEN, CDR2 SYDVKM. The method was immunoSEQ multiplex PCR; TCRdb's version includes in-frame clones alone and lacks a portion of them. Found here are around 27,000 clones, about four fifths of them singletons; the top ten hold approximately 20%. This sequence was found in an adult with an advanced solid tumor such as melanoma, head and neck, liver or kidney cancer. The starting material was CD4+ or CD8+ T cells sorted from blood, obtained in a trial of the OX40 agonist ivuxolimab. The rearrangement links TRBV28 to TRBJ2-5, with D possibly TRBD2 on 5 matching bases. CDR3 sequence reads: CATLSPGLQETQYF. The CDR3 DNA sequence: TGTGCCACCCTATCCCCAGGACTTCAAGAGACCCAGTACTTC.